One sample yielded the 25 T cell receptor beta chains listed below, sequenced in a study of blood T cell repertoires in COVID-19 (dated by TCRdb to the early 2020s). Libraries came from the immunoSEQ multiplex PCR assay. Here the immuneACCESS table is served through TCRdb, limited to in-frame sequences with V and J called. Missing clones are a known gap in these copies; in checked studies unresolved V genes cover under half, and the rest lacks a known reason. The sample records 85,000 to 130,000 clones, 80% to 90% of which are singletons. Less than 3.5% of the sample is in the top ten clones. Sequenced input: PBMCs or T cells enriched from blood (not recorded which). The receptors come from a woman between 50 and 59 years old who had recovered from COVID-19.

The rearrangement joins TRBV30 to TRBJ1-4; D remains ambiguous. The CDR3 is made up of 14 amino acids. Trimming shortened V by 2 bases and J by 7 bases, and 14 bases separated the two germline ends. Looked up from germline, CDR1 is GTSNPN and CDR2 is SVGIG (reference sequence). The CDR3 loop reads CAWSSEVVSEKLFF. The CDR3 DNA follows: TGTGCCTGGAGTTCAGAGGTAGTAAGTGAAAAACTGTTTTTT.

The CDR3 DNA sequence: TGTGCCAGTAGTATAGGTACAGGGGTGAACACCGGGGAGCTGTTTTTT. Its translation is CASSIGTGVNTGELFF. The V gene is TRBV19, the J gene TRBJ2-2, with 7 nucleotides matching TRBD1. V shed 1 base and J 1 base; nucleotides not matched to a gene: 3. The CDR3 consists of 16 residues. Germline-derived CDR1 and CDR2 are LNHDA and SQIVND (reference sequence).

This clone occurred once. This chain joins TRBV3-1 (or the pseudogene TRBV3-2) and TRBJ2-1, with 13 bases fitting TRBD2. Germline trimming cut 3 bases from V and 3 bases from J; bases unmatched to any gene: 11. This CDR3 comprises 19 residues. Germline loops: CDR1 LGHDT, CDR2 YNNKEL (reference sequence). The CDR3 DNA follows: TGTGCCAGCAGCCATGAAATACCGGGACTAGCGGGAAACTACAATGAGCAGTTCTTC. The encoded protein is CASSHEIPGLAGNYNEQFF.

This clone was observed a handful of times. The CDR3 protein is CASSSTSGPYNEQFF. In nucleotides, the CDR3 is TGTGCCAGCAGCTCCACTAGCGGGCCCTACAATGAGCAGTTCTTC. The J gene is TRBJ2-1, the V gene TRBV7-2; 9 bases map to TRBD2. The junction had 3 bases not matched to a gene; V was cut back by 4 bases and J by 2 bases. Germline loops: CDR1 SGHTA, CDR2 FQGNSA. This CDR3 region has 15 residues.

The chain links TRBV3-1 (or the pseudogene TRBV3-2) to TRBJ1-1; D call uncertain. The CDR3 runs 13 residues. Between the trimmed V and J ends, which lost 5 bases and 2 bases, there was a span of 9 bases. Looked up from germline, CDR1 is LGHDT and CDR2 is YNNKEL (reference sequence). The DNA for the CDR3 is TGTGCCAGCAGCATGGGCCAAAACACTGAAGCTTTCTTT. Protein product: CASSMGQNTEAFF.

This chain joins TRBV5-5 and TRBJ2-7, with 10 bases identical to TRBD1. The CDR3 contains 14 residues. Germline trimming cut 4 bases from V and 3 bases from J; bases unmatched to any gene: 4. Germline V lookup: CDR1 SGHKS, CDR2 YYEKEE (reference sequence). The CDR3 nucleotides are TGTGCCAGCAGCCCCGGGACAGGGGACTACGAGCAGTACTTC. Protein sequence: CASSPGTGDYEQYF.

The sample holds one count of this clone. DNA for the CDR3: TGTGCCAGTAGTATGGACAGGGGCTATGGCTACACCTTC. This codes for CASSMDRGYGYTF. This chain joins TRBV19 and TRBJ1-2, with TRBD1 matching over 9 bases. J lost 4 bases, V lost 3 bases, and 0 bases had no gene match. Germline V gene lookup returns CDR1 LNHDA and CDR2 SQIVND (reference sequence). This CDR3 has 13 amino acids.

V and J are TRBV5-1 and TRBJ1-6; 8 bases are a match to TRBD1. Germline trimming cut 0 bases from V and 4 bases from J; bases unmatched to any gene: 6. The length of the CDR3 is 17 residues. Germline assignment: CDR1 SGHRS and CDR2 YFSETQ. In DNA, the CDR3 is TGCGCCAGCAGCTTGGAGGGGACAGGCGGTTATAATTCACCCCTCCACTTT. It specifies CASSLEGTGGYNSPLHF. The variable domain in full, completed from reference TRBV5-1 and TRBJ1-6, reads KAGVTQTPRYLIKTRGQQVTLSCSPISGHRSVSWYQQTPGQGLQFLFEYFSETQRNKGNFPGRFSGRQFSNSRSEMNVSTLELGDSALYLCASSLEGTGGYNSPLHFGNGTRLTVT.

This rearrangement joins TRBV7-9 to TRBJ1-5; 8 bases agree with TRBD1. V dropped 5 bases and J dropped 6; count of bases not matched to a gene: 3. The CDR3 is 13 amino acids. Germline loops: CDR1 SEHNR, CDR2 FQNEAQ (reference sequence). The CDR3 sequence is CASSGQGVQPQHF. In DNA, the CDR3 is TGTGCCAGCAGCGGACAGGGCGTTCAGCCCCAGCATTTT.

This chain links TRBV7-2 with TRBJ2-4; D might be TRBD2 (6 bases). The CDR3 is 16 amino acids. The V end was cut by 3 bases, the J end by 10 bases, with 22 bases between. The V gene's germline CDR1 is SGHTA and CDR2 FQGNSA. This CDR3 is CASSFGLLGDSVIQYF. The CDR3 DNA follows: TGTGCCAGCAGCTTTGGTTTATTGGGGGACTCCGTTATTCAGTACTTC.

The chain uses TRBV19 and TRBJ2-5, with 8 bases lining up with TRBD1. The CDR3 consists of 13 residues. In germline, CDR1 is LNHDA, CDR2 SQIVND (reference sequence). V shed 5 bases and J 5 bases; nucleotides not matched to a gene: 4. The CDR3 reads CASSDRGLETQYF. CDR3 in DNA: TGTGCCAGTAGTGACAGGGGTTTGGAGACCCAGTACTTC.

The chain is built from TRBV7-8 and TRBJ1-2, with 9 bases aligning to TRBD1. Trimming took 2 bases from V and 7 from J; bases not matched to a gene: 8. The CDR3 is made up of 15 amino acids. The germline CDR1 and CDR2 sequences are SGHVS and FQNEAQ. CDR3 amino acids: CASSLIGTGLSGYTF. The CDR3 DNA reads TGTGCCAGCAGCTTAATAGGGACAGGGTTGTCTGGCTACACCTTC.

This clone has only a few counts. V gene TRBV7-8 combines with J gene TRBJ1-5; 9 nucleotides line up with TRBD1. The CDR3 consists of 17 residues. V lost 6 bases and J lost 0; bases outside the gene matches: 9. CDR1 and CDR2 from the germline V gene are SGHVS and FQNEAQ. CDR3: CASSRTGGPISNQPQHF. CDR3 in DNA: TGTGCCAGCAGTCGCACAGGGGGCCCGATTAGCAATCAGCCCCAGCATTTT.

This chain connects TRBV7-9 to TRBJ2-7, with 10 bases that match TRBD1. Germline V gene data show CDR1 as SEHNR and CDR2 as FQNEAQ (reference sequence). After removal of 5 bases from V and 3 bases from J, the junction contained 7 bases not matched to a gene. The CDR3 length is 15 residues. The CDR3 DNA reads as TGTGCCAGCAGCCTGCACCGGGACAGGGGCTACGAGCAGTACTTC. Translated, it gives CASSLHRDRGYEQYF.

The chain combines TRBV4-1 with TRBJ2-4; TRBD1 might be the D (5 bases). The CDR3 extends over 15 amino acids. The germline gives CDR1 MGHRA, CDR2 YSYEKL. V lost 4 bases, J lost 4 bases, and 14 bases lay in between. The CDR3 nucleotides read TGCGCCAGCAGCCTCCTCCAGGCAGGGAAAAACATTCAGTACTTC. Translation: CASSLLQAGKNIQYF.

This clone was counted once. The genes are TRBV3-1 (or the pseudogene TRBV3-2) and TRBJ2-5; 7 bases align to TRBD1. Germline CDR1 reads LGHDT; CDR2 reads YNNKEL (reference sequence). V was pared by 4 bases and J by 3 bases, with 2 bases of the junction left unmatched. The CDR3 is 13 amino acids. CDR3 nucleotides: TGTGCCAGCAGCCTCGACAGGGAAGAGACCCAGTACTTC. Amino acids: CASSLDREETQYF.

This clone was seen only a few times. The CDR3, as DNA: TGTGCCAGCAGCGTAGCGGGGGGTCCAAATTCACCCCTCCACTTT. Amino acid sequence: CASSVAGGPNSPLHF. The J gene is TRBJ1-6, the V gene TRBV9; tentative D call: TRBD1 (5 bases). Germline V lookup: CDR1 SGDLS, CDR2 YYNGEE. The CDR3 is 15 residues long. The V end was cut by 0 bases, the J end by 7 bases, with 11 bases between.

V and J are TRBV7-9 and TRBJ2-1; maybe TRBD2 (5 bases). The germline V and J ends were trimmed by 0 bases and 7 bases, with 10 bases remaining between them. The CDR3 is 14 residues long. CDR1 SEHNR and CDR2 FQNEAQ come from the germline V gene (reference sequence). Here the CDR3 reads CASSLARALNEQFF. The DNA for the CDR3 is TGTGCCAGCAGCTTAGCGAGGGCGCTGAATGAGCAGTTCTTC.

This rearrangement joins TRBV4-2 to TRBJ2-2; 9 bases are shared with TRBD2. The CDR3 contains 16 residues. Trimming took 2 bases from V and 5 from J; bases not matched to a gene: 6. Germline V gene data show CDR1 as LGHNA and CDR2 as YNFKEQ. CDR3 loop: CASSQSSAGGTGELFF. The CDR3 coding sequence is TGTGCCAGCAGCCAAAGTTCAGCGGGGGGTACCGGGGAGCTGTTTTTT.

The chain joins TRBV5-1 to TRBJ2-2; 9 bases are shared with TRBD2. The germline CDR1 and CDR2 sequences are SGHRS and YFSETQ. V was clipped by 4 bases and J by 1 base; unmatched bases: 5. CDR3 length equals 16 residues. As DNA, the CDR3 is TGCGCCAGCAGCACATATAGCGGGGGGAACACCGGGGAGCTGTTTTTT. Protein sequence: CASSTYSGGNTGELFF.

The CDR3: CASSLGGVYF. As DNA, the CDR3 is TGTGCCAGCAGTTTGGGAGGGGTGTACTTC. This rearrangement joins TRBV27 to TRBJ2-7, with 7 positions matching TRBD2. V shed 3 bases, J shed 12 bases, and the junction held 2 bases outside the gene matches. This CDR3 spans 10 amino acids. Germline-derived CDR1 and CDR2 are MNHEY and SMNVEV (reference sequence).

The chain is built from TRBV18 and TRBJ1-2, with 9 positions matching TRBD1. Germline V lookup: CDR1 KGHSH, CDR2 LQKENI. The V gene end was trimmed by 6 bases and the J gene end by 7 bases; junction bases not matched to a gene: 12. The CDR3 is 15 amino acids. The CDR3 bases are TGTGCCAGCTCTCCAACTACAGGGGGCGTAGGTGGCTACACCTTC. Translation gives CASSPTTGGVGGYTF.

The chain joins TRBV30 to TRBJ1-2; D is unclear. Germline values: CDR1 GTSNPN, CDR2 SVGIG (reference sequence). Trimming stripped 0 bases from V and 4 bases from J, with 9 bases between. CDR3 size: 13 residues. The CDR3 sequence is CAWSVQGVYGYTF. The CDR3 nucleotides read TGTGCCTGGAGTGTACAAGGAGTCTATGGCTACACCTTC.

V and J are TRBV3-1 (or the pseudogene TRBV3-2) and TRBJ1-5, with D tentatively TRBD1 (6 bases). The length of the CDR3 is 15 residues. V was shortened by 5 bases and J by 0 bases, with 11 bases between the two germline ends. CDR1 is LGHDT and CDR2 is YNNKEL in the germline V gene (reference sequence). The CDR3 DNA sequence: TGTGCCAGCAGCGCAAGGACAGATAGCAATCAGCCCCAGCATTTT. It codes for CASSARTDSNQPQHF.

As concerns this clone: Additional DNA sequences in this sample encode the identical CDR3. The J gene is TRBJ1-1, the V gene TRBV9; the D is unclear. The CDR3 has 13 residues. Germline-derived CDR1 and CDR2 are SGDLS and YYNGEE. The germline V and J ends were trimmed by 2 bases and 4 bases, with 9 bases remaining between them. CDR3 DNA: TGTGCCAGCAGCGTGGGAGGGAGCACTGAAGCTTTCTTT. Its translation is CASSVGGSTEAFF.